This passage covers 26 T cell receptor beta chains from one sample sequenced in a study of metastatic and nonmetastatic thyroid tumors. TCRdb re-clonotyped the PCR reads through MiXCR. The sample lists 4,600 or so clones, just under 30% occurring once. Before thyroid surgery, none of the patients had received any treatment. Sequenced input: adjacent normal tissue. These receptor sequences come from a male donor with papillary thyroid cancer or a benign thyroid nodule (not recorded which). Some clones in this sample may be carry-over from other donors' samples.

CDR3 bases: TGTGCCAGCGACTGGAGGCCAGGGGTCGCTGGGGCCAACGTCCTGACTTTC. Amino acids: CASDWRPGVAGANVLTF. The chain employs TRBV2 and TRBJ2-6, with a weak D call TRBD1 (6 bases). The CDR3 runs to 17 residues. Germline-derived CDR1 and CDR2 are SNHLY and FYNNEI. Trimming took 8 bases from V and 2 from J, leaving 19 bases between them.

Comment on this clone: The conserved closing phenylalanine or tryptophan is absent in this CDR3, likely reflecting a read error. This chain uses TRBV6-2 or TRBV6-3 with TRBJ1-1; 8 bases align to TRBD1. The germline CDR1 and CDR2 sequences are MNHEY and SVGEGT. The CDR3 runs to 17 residues. DNA of the CDR3: TGTGCGAGCAGTCACCCCTCGGACAGGGCTAGGAACACTGAAGCTTTCTGT. Translation: CASSHPSDRARNTEAFC.

Concerning this clone: Lacking the conserved final phenylalanine or tryptophan, this CDR3 likely reflects a read error. This rearrangement joins TRBV12-3 or TRBV12-4 to TRBJ1-1; D gene ambiguous. The length of the CDR3 is 12 residues. The CDR3 is CASGHGHTEAFL. The CDR3 DNA sequence: TGTGCGAGCGGGCACGGTCACACTGAAGCTTTCCTT.

Within the sample, this clone is large. The rearrangement joins TRBV6-1 to TRBJ1-5, with TRBD1 as a possible D gene (5 bases). V was cut by 0 bases and J by 5 bases, with 14 bases left in between. The CDR3 consists of 16 residues. From germline, CDR1 is MNHNS and CDR2 SASEGT. The CDR3 bases are TGTGCCAGCAGTGAAGCGCCTGGGTTGGGGCATCAGCCCCAGCATTTT. Translation: CASSEAPGLGHQPQHF.

This clone has only a few counts. The chain is built from TRBV12-3 or TRBV12-4 and TRBJ2-5; 9 bases are shared with TRBD2. Trimming removed 5 bases from V and 5 bases from J; junction bases left unmatched: 3. This CDR3 spans 13 amino acids. CDR3 residues: CASSRLAEETQYF. CDR3 DNA sequence: TGTGCCAGCAGTCGACTAGCGGAGGAGACCCAGTACTTC.

The chain uses TRBV19 and TRBJ2-2; the D gene could be TRBD1 or TRBD2 (7 bases each). The CDR3 covers 15 residues. The germline gives CDR1 LNHDA, CDR2 SQIVND (reference sequence). V was clipped by 6 bases and J by 5 bases, with 16 bases between them. CDR3 protein: CASRETGRGTGELFF. The CDR3 coding sequence is TGTGCCAGTAGAGAGACAGGGAGGGGGACCGGGGAGCTGTTTTTT.

This clone occurred a few times. The chain recombines TRBV12-3 or TRBV12-4 with TRBJ2-5; D may be TRBD1 or TRBD2 (5 bases each). The CDR3 is 13 residues long. V was shortened by 7 bases and J by 4 bases, with 13 bases between the two germline ends. CDR3: CASTTGGRETQYF. CDR3 DNA sequence: TGTGCCAGCACCACAGGTGGGAGAGAGACCCAGTACTTC.

This CDR3 reads CASSERGQSSSYEQYF. The CDR3 DNA follows: TGTGCCAGCAGCGAACGTGGACAGTCAAGCTCCTACGAGCAGTACTTC. This chain connects TRBV13 to TRBJ2-7; D may be TRBD1 (6 bases). The CDR3 is 16 residues long. CDR1 is PRHDT, CDR2 FYEKMQ, per germline (reference sequence). Trimming removed 5 bases from V and 0 bases from J, with 17 bases in between.

By proportion, this clone is medium-sized. V and J are TRBV7-8 and TRBJ2-5; 13 nucleotides match TRBD2. The CDR3 is 15 residues long. Germline V gives CDR1 SGHVS, CDR2 FQNEAQ. V gave up 2 bases and J gave up 5 bases; unmatched junction bases: 2. The CDR3 nucleotides read TGTGCCAGCAGCTTAATGACTAGCGGGGGGGAGACCCAGTACTTC. Its translation is CASSLMTSGGETQYF. The full variable domain, completed using reference TRBV7-8 and TRBJ2-5, is GAGVSQSPRYKVAKRGQDVALRCDPISGHVSLFWYQQALGQGPEFLTYFQNEAQLDKSGLPSDRFFAERPEGSVSTLKIQRTQQEDSAVYLCASSLMTSGGETQYFGPGTRLLVL.

The chain has TRBV2 and TRBJ1-2, with 7 positions matching TRBD1. Trimming removed 3 bases from V and 8 bases from J; junction bases left unmatched: 6. Germline values: CDR1 SNHLY, CDR2 FYNNEI. The CDR3 has 13 residues. The CDR3 reads CASSETRGNGYTF. The CDR3 DNA sequence: TGTGCCAGCAGTGAGACCAGGGGGAACGGCTACACCTTC.

This rearrangement joins TRBV19 to TRBJ1-2; D is unclear. Between the trimmed V and J ends, which lost 4 bases and 2 bases, there was a span of 11 bases. Germline CDR1 reads LNHDA; CDR2 reads SQIVND (reference sequence). The CDR3 spans 14 residues. The DNA for the CDR3 is TGTGCCAGTAGTACCTTTGTACCGAACTATGGCTACACCTTC. Protein product: CASSTFVPNYGYTF.

This chain connects TRBV6-1 to TRBJ2-3, with D possibly being TRBD1 (6 bases). Germline CDR1 is MNHNS and CDR2 is SASEGT. Trimming removed 6 bases from V and 4 bases from J, with 17 bases in between. CDR3 length: 15 residues. The CDR3, as DNA: TGTGCCAGCAGACAAACAGGGCTAGGCGCAGATACGCAGTATTTT. It is translated as CASRQTGLGADTQYF.

The rearrangement links TRBV3-1 to TRBJ1-1, with no clear D. The CDR3 runs to 13 residues. Germline V gene data show CDR1 as LGHDT and CDR2 as YNNKEL (reference sequence). V gave up 1 base and J gave up 6 bases, with 9 bases separating them. CDR3 coding DNA: TGTGCCAGCAGCCAAGCGCTACTCTCTGAAGCTTTCTTT. This translates into CASSQALLSEAFF.

This clone was seen only a few times. V is TRBV6-5 and J is TRBJ1-3; 7 bases match TRBD1. V shed 2 bases and J 2 bases; nucleotides not matched to a gene: 6. CDR3 length: 16 amino acids. The V gene's germline CDR1 is MNHEY and CDR2 SVGAGI. In DNA, the CDR3 is TGTGCCAGCAGTTACCGAGGGACAGCAGCTGGAAACACCATATATTTT. It specifies CASSYRGTAAGNTIYF.

This clone turned up a few times. The CDR3 sequence is CATSAPSTDTQYF. The CDR3 DNA sequence: TGTGCCACCAGTGCCCCTTCCACAGATACGCAGTATTTT. The V and J genes are TRBV24-1 and TRBJ2-3; no clear D. The CDR3 is 13 amino acids. Germline CDR1 and CDR2: KGHDR and SFDVKD. V lost 5 bases to trimming and J lost 2 bases, with 7 bases between them.

This clone was recorded once. This chain connects TRBV7-2 to TRBJ2-3, with D possibly being TRBD2 (5 bases). Germline loops: CDR1 SGHTA, CDR2 FQGNSA. CDR3 length: 14 residues. Trimming removed 2 bases from V and 2 bases from J, with 8 bases in between. CDR3 DNA: TGTGCCAGCAGCTTAACGAGGGACACAGATACGCAGTATTTT. It yields the protein CASSLTRDTDTQYF. The entire variable domain, with the rest obtained from reference TRBV7-2 and TRBJ2-3, is as follows: GAGVSQSPSNKVTEKGKDVELRCDPISGHTALYWYRQSLGQGLEFLIYFQGNSAPDKSGLPSDRFSAERTGGSVSTLTIQRTQQEDSAVYLCASSLTRDTDTQYFGPGTRLTVL.

This clone occurred a few times. This rearrangement joins TRBV28 to TRBJ1-2, with 9 bases fitting TRBD1. Unmatched junction bases numbered 9, after V lost 6 bases and J lost 4 bases. The CDR3 runs 15 residues. Germline V CDR1 and CDR2: MDHEN, SYDVKM. The CDR3 region has the DNA TGTGCCAGCAGCCAAACAGGGGGCGCCGGCTATGGCTACACCTTC. Translated: CASSQTGGAGYGYTF.

V is TRBV5-5 and J is TRBJ2-7, with D possibly being TRBD2 (6 bases). In germline, CDR1 is SGHKS, CDR2 YYEKEE (reference sequence). The germline V and J ends were trimmed by 0 bases and 7 bases, with 20 bases remaining between them. CDR3 length: 16 amino acids. CDR3 amino acids: CASSLELAGVREEQYF. Here the CDR3 DNA reads TGTGCCAGCAGCTTGGAGTTAGCTGGGGTTCGGGAGGAGCAGTACTTC.

The chain links TRBV20-1 to TRBJ2-7; 9 bases match TRBD2. CDR1 is DFQATT, CDR2 SNEGSKA, per germline (reference sequence). The CDR3 has 16 residues. The junction had 11 bases not matched to a gene; V was cut back by 5 bases and J by 0 bases. The CDR3 loop reads CSARGSSGASSYEQYF. The CDR3 nucleotides read TGCAGTGCTCGCGGATCTAGCGGGGCTAGCTCCTACGAGCAGTACTTC.

As concerns this clone: The junction departs from the called germline gene at one end, perhaps through a read error. The V gene is TRBV4-2, the J gene TRBJ2-7; TRBD2 might be the D (5 bases). Germline CDR1 and CDR2: LGHNA and YNFKEQ. The CDR3 is 13 amino acids. CDR3 in amino acids: CAISPGRASDLYF. CDR3 coding DNA: TGTGCCATCAGCCCTGGGCGGGCGTCCGACTTGTACTTC.

In this sample, this clone turned up a few times. The chain recombines TRBV6-1 with TRBJ1-1; TRBD1 might be the D (5 bases). This CDR3 is built from 12 residues. Germline CDR1 is MNHNS and CDR2 is SASEGT. V was trimmed by 8 bases and J by 3 bases, leaving 10 bases between them. In DNA form, the CDR3 reads TGTGCCAGCGGGGGTCGGGACACTGAAGCTTTCTTT. It is translated as CASGGRDTEAFF.

A remark on this clone: A read error is likely, as this CDR3 ends without the conserved phenylalanine or tryptophan. Because the CDR3's place on the DNA is in doubt, the DNA is left out and the CDR3 is given as listed by TCRdb. V usage is TRBV28 and J usage is TRBJ2-7. Ends included, the CDR3 has 16 residues. Looked up from germline, CDR1 is MDHEN and CDR2 is SYDVKM. CDR3 sequence: CASSSAETRSSYEHNN.

This clone was counted a few times. This chain connects TRBV11-2 to TRBJ2-7, with TRBD2 as a possible D gene (5 bases). V shed 6 bases and J shed 2 bases, with 20 bases lying between them. CDR1 is SGHAT, CDR2 FQNNGV, per germline. The CDR3 covers 16 residues. The DNA for the CDR3 is TGTGCCAGCAGAAGATATGGGCGATCGAGGGCCTACGAGCAGTACTTC. Translating gives CASRRYGRSRAYEQYF. The full variable domain, its missing parts supplied by reference TRBV11-2 and TRBJ2-7, is EAGVAQSPRYKIIEKRQSVAFWCNPISGHATLYWYQQILGQGPKLLIQFQNNGVVDDSQLPKDRFSAERLKGVDSTLKIQPAKLEDSAVYLCASRRYGRSRAYEQYFGPGTRLTVT.

The V and J genes are TRBV20-1 and TRBJ2-7; the D gene is possibly TRBD1 (5 bases). V lost 3 bases and J lost 4, with 7 bases in between. Per germline, CDR1 DFQATT and CDR2 SNEGSKA (reference sequence). This CDR3 region has 11 residues. The CDR3 DNA reads as TGCAGTGCTAGTCAGGGATACGAGCAGTACTTC. Amino acids: CSASQGYEQYF.

This clone was picked up many times. The chain joins TRBV10-3 to TRBJ1-2; 9 nucleotides match TRBD1. Trimming at V came to 0 bases and at J to 2 bases, leaving 16 bases not matched to a gene. Per germline, CDR1 ENHRY and CDR2 SYGVKD. The CDR3 has 20 amino acids. CDR3 residues: CAISESDILDRGADNYGYTF. CDR3 DNA sequence: TGTGCCATCAGTGAGTCTGATATACTAGACAGGGGGGCGGACAACTATGGCTACACCTTC.

Ten or more counts support this clone. Relative to the germline gene, one junction end is altered; a read error may explain this. Other nucleotide sequences in the sample specify the same CDR3. The chain is built from TRBV5-4 and TRBJ2-5, with TRBD1 identical over 9 bases. The CDR3 extends over 16 amino acids. Germline values: CDR1 SGHNT, CDR2 YYREEE (reference sequence). The CDR3 loop reads CASSLGKTGGAETQYF. The CDR3 DNA is TGCGCCAGCAGCTTGGGAAAAACAGGGGGCGCAGAGACCCAGTACTTC. The full variable domain, completed using reference TRBV5-4 and TRBJ2-5, is ETGVTQSPTHLIKTRGQQVTLRCSSQSGHNTVSWYQQALGQGPQFIFQYYREEENGRGNFPPRFSGLQFPNYSSELNVNALELDDSALYLCASSLGKTGGAETQYFGPGTRLLVL.